Shown below are 30 T cell receptor beta chains from a single sample sequenced in a study of control samples from healthy donors and cancer patients. Only in-frame clones appear in the TCRdb table, and some are missing; sequencing was by immunoSEQ multiplex PCR. The sample consists of more than 75,000 clones, approximately 90% of them appearing once. The sample consisted of PBMCs. The receptors were sampled from a woman aged 60-70 years with head and neck cancer.

This chain connects TRBV7-2 to TRBJ2-5, with D maybe TRBD1 (5 bases). The CDR3 sequence is 16 residues long. The ends were cut back, 2 bases at V and 5 bases at J, with 18 bases in the middle. CDR1 and CDR2 from the germline V gene are SGHTA and FQGNSA. CDR3 residues: CASSLTPATAGETQYF. The CDR3 DNA sequence: TGTGCCAGCAGCTTAACGCCCGCCACGGCAGGGGAGACCCAGTACTTC.

This rearrangement joins TRBV6-5 to TRBJ1-2; 10 nucleotides align to TRBD1. The CDR3 totals 12 residues. Per the germline V gene, CDR1 is MNHEY and CDR2 is SVGAGI. Unmatched junction bases numbered 9, after V lost 11 bases and J lost 9 bases. Written as DNA, the CDR3 is TGTGCCTGCCGACAGGGGGCCGGGAGCTACACCTTC. Translation: CACRQGAGSYTF.

This clone was found a few times. The chain's CDR3 is CASSEAGQPQHF. CDR3 DNA: TGTGCCAGCAGTGAAGCCGGGCAGCCCCAGCATTTT. The rearrangement links TRBV2 to TRBJ1-5; no clear D. V dropped 0 bases and J dropped 7 bases, with 4 bases sitting between them. Per germline, CDR1 SNHLY and CDR2 FYNNEI. The CDR3 is 12 residues long. Full variable domain (remainder filled in from reference TRBV2 and TRBJ1-5): EPEVTQTPSHQVTQMGQEVILRCVPISNHLYFYWYRQILGQKVEFLVSFYNNEISEKSEIFDDQFSVERPDGSNFTLKIRSTKLEDSAMYFCASSEAGQPQHFGDGTRLSIL.

This chain joins TRBV28 and TRBJ2-5; 10 nucleotides line up with TRBD2. V trimming: 2 bases; J trimming: 2 bases; junction bases outside the gene matches: 5. The CDR3 totals 16 residues. Germline loops: CDR1 MDHEN, CDR2 SYDVKM. In nucleotides, the CDR3 is TGTGCCAGCAGTTTAGAACTAGCGGGATTACAAGAGACCCAGTACTTC. Its protein is CASSLELAGLQETQYF.

The chain joins TRBV11-2 to TRBJ2-2, with D tentatively TRBD1 or TRBD2 (7 bases each). Trimming stripped 1 base from V and 4 bases from J, with 13 bases between. Germline V gene lookup returns CDR1 SGHAT and CDR2 FQNNGV. The CDR3 spans 16 residues. This CDR3 reads CASSLVGGGGTGELFF. The CDR3 DNA follows: TGTGCCAGCAGCTTAGTAGGGGGCGGGGGCACCGGGGAGCTGTTTTTT.

The chain combines TRBV5-4 with TRBJ2-5; perhaps TRBD2 as D (6 bases). With 0 bases removed from V and 2 bases from J, the gap between germline ends came to 11 bases. In germline, CDR1 is SGHNT, CDR2 YYREEE (reference sequence). CDR3 length: 15 residues. The CDR3 spells CASSLGVAEQETQYF. CDR3 coding DNA: TGTGCCAGCAGCTTGGGAGTAGCGGAACAAGAGACCCAGTACTTC. Supplemented by reference TRBV5-4 and TRBJ2-5, the full variable domain reads ETGVTQSPTHLIKTRGQQVTLRCSSQSGHNTVSWYQQALGQGPQFIFQYYREEENGRGNFPPRFSGLQFPNYSSELNVNALELDDSALYLCASSLGVAEQETQYFGPGTRLLVL.

Comment on this clone: The junction does not match germline at one end; this may be a read error. The chain joins TRBV10-1 to TRBJ2-7; D is ambiguous. Germline-derived CDR1 and CDR2 are WNHNN and SYGVQD (reference sequence). The length of the CDR3 is 11 residues. CDR3 DNA: TGCGCCAGCAGTGACTCCTACAAGCAGTACTTC. Protein sequence: CASSDSYKQYF.

V and J are TRBV7-2 and TRBJ2-2; the D is unclear. Germline assignment: CDR1 SGHTA and CDR2 FQGNSA. V was clipped by 2 bases and J by 7 bases, with 8 bases between them. The CDR3 has 13 amino acids. This chain's CDR3 is CASSLRFGGELFF. The CDR3 DNA reads as TGTGCCAGCAGCTTAAGGTTCGGCGGGGAGCTGTTTTTT.

The rearrangement joins TRBV9 to TRBJ2-3; TRBD1 agrees at 8 bases. Germline CDR1 reads SGDLS; CDR2 reads YYNGEE. Unmatched junction bases numbered 8, after V lost 4 bases and J lost 4 bases. The CDR3 is made up of 15 amino acids. The DNA for the CDR3 is TGTGCCAGCAGCACCCGAGGACAGGGCGCAGATACGCAGTATTTT. Translated, it gives CASSTRGQGADTQYF.

The rearrangement links TRBV19 to TRBJ2-4; TRBD2 is a possible D gene (6 bases). The V end lost 5 bases, the J end lost 1 base, and 15 bases lay between the germline ends. In germline, CDR1 is LNHDA, CDR2 SQIVND (reference sequence). The CDR3 covers 16 residues. The CDR3, as DNA: TGTGCCAGTAGTGTCCGGGACTCTGGGGCCAAAAACATTCAGTACTTC. Protein product: CASSVRDSGAKNIQYF.

This clone was found once. J is TRBJ1-2 and V is TRBV21-1. TRBV21-1 is a pseudogene locus. The CDR3 is 15 residues long. CDR3 DNA sequence: TGTGCCAGCAGCAAAGCGACCCCTTCGGACTATGGCTACACCTTC. This codes for CASSKATPSDYGYTF.

CDR3 sequence reads: CASSPSWVNTEAFF. CDR3 nucleotides: TGTGCCAGCAGTCCCTCTTGGGTGAACACTGAAGCTTTCTTT. This chain links TRBV6-5 with TRBJ1-1; no definite D call. Trimming stripped 5 bases from V and 0 bases from J, with 10 bases between. CDR1 is MNHEY, CDR2 SVGAGI, per germline. There are 14 residues in the CDR3.

The chain recombines TRBV18 with TRBJ2-7, with D possibly TRBD1 on 6 matching bases. V was shortened by 5 bases and J by 0 bases, with 11 bases between the two germline ends. This CDR3 is built from 14 residues. The germline CDR1 and CDR2 sequences are KGHSH and LQKENI. The CDR3 sequence is CASSTYRDSYEQYF. In nucleotides, the CDR3 is TGTGCCAGCTCAACATACAGGGACTCCTACGAGCAGTACTTC. The full variable domain, in which reference TRBV18 and TRBJ2-7 provide the parts outside the CDR3, is NAGVMQNPRHLVRRRGQEARLRCSPMKGHSHVYWYRQLPEEGLKFMVYLQKENIIDESGMPKERFSAEFPKEGPSILRIQQVVRGDSAAYFCASSTYRDSYEQYFGPGTRLTVT.

The chain recombines TRBV5-1 with TRBJ2-2; 8 nucleotides align to TRBD1. The CDR3 length is 17 residues. Germline assignment: CDR1 SGHRS and CDR2 YFSETQ. The V gene end was trimmed by 3 bases and the J gene end by 0 bases; junction bases not matched to a gene: 7. The CDR3 bases are TGCGCCAGCAGCTCCACGGGACAGGAAGCGAACACCGGGGAGCTGTTTTTT. Protein product: CASSSTGQEANTGELFF.

V gene TRBV27 combines with J gene TRBJ2-7; 8 nucleotides align to TRBD2. Germline values: CDR1 MNHEY, CDR2 SMNVEV (reference sequence). V lost 6 bases to trimming and J lost 2 bases; unmatched junction nucleotides: 9. CDR3 length: 15 residues. CDR3 amino acids: CASRYLAGGPYEQYF. The CDR3 DNA reads TGTGCCAGCAGATACCTAGCGGGCGGACCCTACGAGCAGTACTTC.

The rearrangement links TRBV3-1 (or the pseudogene TRBV3-2) to TRBJ2-7, with TRBD1 matching over 10 bases. Germline CDR1 is LGHDT and CDR2 is YNNKEL (reference sequence). The CDR3 totals 15 residues. Germline trimming cut 4 bases from V and 3 bases from J; bases unmatched to any gene: 6. The CDR3 coding sequence is TGTGCCAGCAGCCTCGGGACAGGGGCTCACTACGAGCAGTACTTC. Its translation: CASSLGTGAHYEQYF.

The CDR3 reads CASSLVSSGYNEQFF. In DNA form, the CDR3 reads TGTGCCAGCAGCTTAGTTTCTAGCGGCTATAATGAGCAGTTCTTC. The rearrangement uses TRBV11-3 and TRBJ2-1; 7 positions agree with TRBD2. Germline V gene data show CDR1 as SGHNT and CDR2 as YENEEA. This CDR3 contains 15 residues. J was trimmed by 7 bases and V by 1 base; bases with no gene match: 7.

V gene TRBV7-9 combines with J gene TRBJ2-6; TRBD1 aligns across 8 bases. This CDR3 spans 15 amino acids. J lost 0 bases, V lost 5 bases, and 0 bases had no gene match. Germline V gene data show CDR1 as SEHNR and CDR2 as FQNEAQ (reference sequence). CDR3 nucleotides: TGTGCCAGCAGCGGACAGGGCTCTGGGGCCAACGTCCTGACTTTC. It yields the protein CASSGQGSGANVLTF.

The chain recombines TRBV4-3 with TRBJ1-3, with D unclear. Deletions cut 0 bases from V and 0 bases from J, with 9 bases between. The germline V gene has CDR1 LGHNA and CDR2 YSLEER. The CDR3 spans 16 residues. CDR3 in DNA: TGCGCCAGCAGCCAAGATCTTAGGGACTCTGGAAACACCATATATTTT. This gives the protein CASSQDLRDSGNTIYF.

V usage is TRBV5-6 and J usage is TRBJ2-5; a possible D gene is TRBD1 (6 bases). This CDR3 region has 14 residues. V shed 3 bases and J shed 6 bases, with 15 bases lying between them. Germline CDR1 is SGHDT and CDR2 is YYEEEE. The CDR3 is CASSYTGIRQTQYF. In DNA, the CDR3 is TGTGCCAGCAGCTACACAGGGATTCGGCAGACCCAGTACTTC.

This clone showed up just once. The CDR3 coding sequence is TGTGCCAGCAGCCGGTTGGGTGAGCGGACCTACGAGCAGTACTTC. It translates to CASSRLGERTYEQYF. V gene TRBV14 combines with J gene TRBJ2-7, with TRBD2 as a possible D gene (5 bases). V was clipped by 4 bases and J by 2 bases, with 15 bases between them. Per the germline V gene, CDR1 is SGHDN and CDR2 is FVKESK. The CDR3 is 15 residues long.

The chain carries TRBV27 and TRBJ2-1, with 10 bases fitting TRBD2. The CDR3 sequence is 15 residues long. J lost 4 bases, V lost 6 bases, and 6 bases had no gene match. CDR1 and CDR2 from the germline V gene are MNHEY and SMNVEV (reference sequence). The CDR3: CASSPAGGLYNEQFF. The CDR3 nucleotides are TGTGCCAGCAGCCCAGCGGGAGGGTTATACAATGAGCAGTTCTTC.

The chain recombines TRBV11-3 with TRBJ2-5, with TRBD2 matching over 11 bases. Germline V lookup: CDR1 SGHNT, CDR2 YENEEA. The trim removed 4 bases at V and 5 bases at J, leaving 6 bases unmatched. The CDR3 runs 15 residues. This CDR3 is CASSSTSGERETQYF. CDR3 bases: TGTGCCAGCAGCTCGACTAGCGGGGAAAGGGAGACCCAGTACTTC.

In nucleotides, the CDR3 is TGCAGTGCTAGTCCCAGGGGCGAGCAGTACTTC. Amino acids: CSASPRGEQYF. V usage is TRBV20-1 and J usage is TRBJ2-7, with a possible D match to TRBD1 (6 bases). Trimming shortened V by 3 bases and J by 6 bases, and 9 bases separated the two germline ends. Germline CDR1 reads DFQATT; CDR2 reads SNEGSKA (reference sequence). This CDR3 region has 11 residues.

The rearrangement uses TRBV25-1 and TRBJ1-2; D is uncertain. V was trimmed by 3 bases and J by 3 bases, leaving 8 bases between them. The CDR3 length is 13 residues. The germline gives CDR1 MGHDK, CDR2 SYGVNS. CDR3 in amino acids: CASSDGVYYGYTF. CDR3 in DNA: TGTGCCAGCAGTGATGGGGTTTACTATGGCTACACCTTC.

V usage is TRBV10-3 and J usage is TRBJ1-1, with 11 nucleotides matching TRBD1. This CDR3 is 15 amino acids long. The trim removed 4 bases at V and 7 bases at J, leaving 8 bases unmatched. CDR1 and CDR2 (germline): ENHRY, SYGVKD. CDR3 sequence (DNA): TGTGCCATCAGTGGAAGGGACAGGGGGAATTATGAAGCTTTCTTT. Amino acid sequence: CAISGRDRGNYEAFF.

This chain connects TRBV19 to TRBJ2-4; TRBD1 agrees at 10 bases. Germline CDR1 is LNHDA and CDR2 is SQIVND (reference sequence). V lost 1 base to trimming and J lost 5 bases; unmatched junction nucleotides: 11. The CDR3 is made up of 18 amino acids. In DNA form, the CDR3 reads TGTGCCAGTAGTATAGGCCCCGGGACAGGGGTGGGGGAAAACATTCAGTACTTC. This codes for CASSIGPGTGVGENIQYF. The full variable domain, rest sourced from reference TRBV19 and TRBJ2-4, is DGGITQSPKYLFRKEGQNVTLSCEQNLNHDAMYWYRQDPGQGLRLIYYSQIVNDFQKGDIAEGYSVSREKKESFPLTVTSAQKNPTAFYLCASSIGPGTGVGENIQYFGAGTRLSVL.

This clone was found a few times. V and J are TRBV30 and TRBJ2-7; D ambiguous. This CDR3 spans 11 amino acids. CDR1 is GTSNPN and CDR2 is SVGIG in the germline V gene (reference sequence). V was clipped by 3 bases and J by 8 bases, with 11 bases between them. This chain's CDR3 is CAWSDDTQQYF. The CDR3 region has the DNA TGTGCCTGGAGCGACGATACGCAGCAGTACTTC.

This clone was recorded once. V is TRBV18 and J is TRBJ2-1, with TRBD1 matching 7 bases. V lost 4 bases, J lost 5 bases, and 11 bases stayed unmatched. The CDR3 has 16 residues. The V gene's germline CDR1 is KGHSH and CDR2 LQKENI. CDR3 DNA: TGTGCCAGCTCACGACTGACAGGGATGGAACACAATGAGCAGTTCTTC. It yields the protein CASSRLTGMEHNEQFF.

The genes are TRBV11-2 and TRBJ2-2; D call uncertain. The germline CDR1 and CDR2 sequences are SGHAT and FQNNGV. Deletions cut 5 bases from V and 2 bases from J, with 15 bases between. This CDR3 spans 16 amino acids. The CDR3 here is CASSDLLTLNTGELFF. The CDR3 DNA follows: TGTGCCAGCAGCGACCTATTAACATTAAACACCGGGGAGCTGTTTTTT.